This T cell receptor (beta chain) came from a study of CD8+ T cells in alopecia areata (dated by TCRdb to 2016 to 2019). Describing the broader study: Treated patients were enrolled in an open-label pilot trial of oral tofacitinib, 5 to 10 mg twice daily, for moderate-to-severe alopecia areata. Patients stayed on tofacitinib for 6 to 18 months and then had 6 months of follow-up off drug so that delayed response and recurrence could be assessed. For the treated patients, the SALT score, which quantifies what percentage of scalp surface area is affected, served as the measure of disease severity. High-throughput TCRbeta sequencing was used to examine T cell clonal expansion in alopecia areata in both the C3H/HeJ mouse model and human patients. Human TCRbeta sequencing covered scalp tissue and sorted CD4+ and CD8+ peripheral blood T cells from patchy and totalis/universalis alopecia areata patients and healthy controls. Biopsies were taken from tofacitinib-treated patients at baseline and at 4 and 24 weeks of treatment, and a later scalp biopsy was taken in several of the tofacitinib-treated patients. Scalp clonality was compared among normal scalp (n=4), patchy alopecia areata scalp (n=8), and alopecia totalis/universalis scalp (n=8). RNA was extracted with the PAXgene miRNA kit for fixed scalp, the miRNeasy kit for PBMCs, and the RNeasy kit for mouse skin. TCRbeta CDR3 regions were amplified by immunoSEQ multiplex PCR using 35 Vbeta forward and 13 Jbeta reverse primers.

V is clipped by 4 bases and J by 3 bases, and the sequence between their germline boundaries is 11 bases long. CDR1 SGHDT and CDR2 YYEEEE are derived from the germline V gene. The CDR3, cysteine through phenylalanine, is 13 amino acids long. Only the CDR3 portion is preserved as DNA: 39 bases, with reading frame beginning at the first base. Broad study findings and their caveats: Compared with normal scalp, lesional scalp had higher clonality and more expanded CD8+ clones, particularly in alopecia totalis/universalis, a pattern that suggests antigenic drive. During tofacitinib treatment, many expanded lesional clones stuck around in both scalp and blood, and this persistence may partly explain why relapse happens after treatment is stopped. Shared TCR sequences between patients were less evident than in mice, which may be partly attributable to HLA diversity in the patient population. The treated cohort was small, with a single nonresponder, so links between baseline CD8+ expansion and response need larger studies. With tofacitinib, both scalp clonality and the number of expanded CD8+ clones among the top 100 scalp clones went down significantly. Unlike mouse skin, where gammadelta T cells dominate, normal human skin contains resident alphabeta T cells that get sequenced too, which complicates analysis of the scalp TCR repertoire.

The time point label corresponds to: around 28 days on oral tofacitinib. The treatment or condition label on this specimen signifies: oral pan-JAK inhibitor, 5-10 mg twice daily. Peripheral blood and lesional scalp punch biopsies were obtained from patients with alopecia areata. PBMCs were isolated by density centrifugation and stained for CD3, CD4 and CD8, after which CD4+ and CD8+ T cells were sorted on a FACSAria. Receptors were amplified or captured by the immunoSEQ multiplex PCR assay. RNA was extracted from all samples and reverse transcribed into cDNA as template for TCR sequencing. First-strand cDNA was synthesized using SuperScript III with a 2:1 mix of oligo-dT and random hexamers. A synthetic immune receptor repertoire was used to gauge amplification bias, and whatever bias remained was removed computationally. From the authors' description of their analysis: Raw reads were preprocessed for error removal, and CDR3 was defined according to IMGT conventions as running from the conserved cysteine to phenylalanine. Clonality was computed by normalizing Shannon entropy by log2 of the number of productive unique TCRs and subtracting the result from 1. Whether scalp clones were CD4 or CD8 was inferred by matching scalp TCRbeta sequences against CD4 and CD8 repertoires sorted from blood. In TCRdb, the immuneACCESS table is reduced to in-frame sequences with V and J assigned. These tables do not hold every clone; where another copy was compared, an unresolved V gene accounts for under half, and the others remain unexplained. The V and J calls and the clone size are those of that table, but D and trimming were determined from the DNA. For this sample the table gives 95,000 to 100,000 clones, of which 50% to 75% were detected only once. 15% to 18% of the sample belongs to the ten largest clones.

Comments on this clone: The antigen it binds to is not known. No base quality values were provided; no much bigger clone lies one nucleotide off.

The sample consisted of CD8+ T cells sorted from blood, taken at week 4, from a patient treated with tofacitinib. The V and J segments used are TRBV5-6 and TRBJ2-7, with the identity of the D gene unclear. This receptor was taken from a human donor with alopecia areata. CDR3 region: CASSLDGFYEQYF. The DNA sequence follows: TGTGCCAGCAGCCTAGACGGATTCTACGAGCAGTACTTC.